This T cell receptor (beta chain) was recorded in a study of blood T cell repertoires in COVID-19. Germline V gives CDR1 SGHRS, CDR2 YFSETQ. Both ends counted, the CDR3 spans 15 residues. Authors' analysis steps: Amplification from reference gene primers served as the basis for estimated nucleated cell counts. Some clones are missing from TCRdb's copy, which holds only in-frame ones; the method was immunoSEQ multiplex PCR. V, J and clone size reflect that table, while D and trimming were determined from the DNA. The sample contains approximately 61,000 clones, 60% to 80% of which appear only once. Worth noting for this clone: Since no conserved phenylalanine or tryptophan closes the CDR3, a read error is the likely cause. The DNA is left out, because the CDR3 cannot be placed on it with certainty; the CDR3 is given as TCRdb lists it.

The sequencing sample was made of peripheral blood. The V gene is TRBV5-1, the J gene TRBJ2-3; TRBD1, the D gene given by the table, was not confirmed from the DNA. This TCR derives from a man older than 75 with active or convalescent COVID-19. Here the CDR3 reads CASSEGQGERAGGAA.